This T cell receptor beta chain was captured by sequencing in a study of blood T cell repertoires in COVID-19. Study as a whole: Researchers got acute and convalescent COVID-19 samples from the United States, Italy and Spain.

Germline assignment: CDR1 LGHDT and CDR2 YNNKEL (reference sequence). The CDR3 contains 18 residues. Trimming removed 2 bases from V and 4 bases from J; junction bases left unmatched: 13. In its sample, this clone was seen once. Sequencing used immunoSEQ multiplex PCR; TCRdb keeps in-frame clones, though not all of them. The sample yields 350,000 to 450,000 clones, less than 85% seen once. The source is a woman aged 18-35 years with acute or convalescent COVID-19. The sample was peripheral blood. V is TRBV3-1 (or the pseudogene TRBV3-2) and J is TRBJ2-5; 10 nucleotides match TRBD2. The CDR3 bases are TGTGCCAGCAGCCAATTAGTCGGTAGCGGGGGGTCGAGAGAGACCCAGTACTTC. Amino acids: CASSQLVGSGGSRETQYF.